The clone carrying this T cell receptor (beta chain) was detected only a few times. In germline, CDR1 is LGHNA, CDR2 YNFKEQ. J lost 3 bases, V lost 2 bases, and 6 bases had no gene match. CDR3 size: 16 residues. This entry belongs to a study of blood T cell repertoires in COVID-19. Generated by immunoSEQ multiplex PCR, the TCRdb table keeps only in-frame clones and is missing some. The sample yields over 200,000 clones, over 70% seen once. The chain carries TRBV4-2 and TRBJ1-4; 7 positions agree with TRBD1. What was sequenced was peripheral blood. The receptor was derived from a woman of 80 years or more with acute or convalescent COVID-19. The CDR3 DNA is TGTGCCAGCAGCCAATTAATGGGACAGTCTAATGAAAAACTGTTTTTT. Its protein product is CASSQLMGQSNEKLFF.